The 27 T cell receptor beta chains presented below share a single source sample, sequenced in a study of blood T cells in healthy people across ages. The use of a sample-barcoded 5' primer and a J-beta primer mix characterized a second PCR of roughly 7 to 12 cycles. TCRdb reprocessed the 5' RACE reads via MiXCR and lists one record per CDR3 protein. Among roughly 1,300,000 distinct CDR3 sequences, roughly 60% were seen once, and the ten largest hold about 6.7%. Sequencing was performed on blood. The origin of the receptors is a man aged 18 to 30 in good health.

V and J are TRBV11-2 and TRBJ2-7, with D perhaps TRBD1 (6 bases). The length of the CDR3 is 16 residues. V lost 5 bases to trimming and J lost 3 bases, with 20 bases between them. Germline CDR1 SGHAT, CDR2 FQNNGV. The CDR3 loop reads CASSKPGQLDNYEQYF. The CDR3 region has the DNA TGTGCCAGCAGCAAACCAGGACAGCTTGACAACTACGAGCAGTACTTC.

The J gene is TRBJ1-1, the V gene TRBV7-9; D might be TRBD1 (5 bases). Per germline, CDR1 SEHNR and CDR2 FQNEAQ (reference sequence). Trimming shortened V by 5 bases and J by 4 bases, and 23 bases separated the two germline ends. The CDR3 extends over 17 amino acids. CDR3 sequence (DNA): TGTGCCAGCAGCCGCATGGACGGGGGGGTTCATGGCACTGAAGCTTTCTTT. Protein sequence: CASSRMDGGVHGTEAFF.

V usage is TRBV2 and J usage is TRBJ2-3; 7 nucleotides line up with TRBD2. The CDR3 is 15 residues long. Trimming at V came to 1 base and at J to 4 bases, leaving 5 bases not matched to a gene. Germline V gene sequence: CDR1 SNHLY, CDR2 FYNNEI. The CDR3, as DNA: TGTGCCAGCAGTGAAGGGGCGGGAGTCTCAGATACGCAGTATTTT. It translates to CASSEGAGVSDTQYF.

The chain joins TRBV28 to TRBJ1-2; D not resolved. Trimming pared 11 bases from V and 7 bases from J, leaving 14 bases between. Germline lookup yields CDR1 MDHEN and CDR2 SYDVKM. This CDR3 comprises 11 residues. The CDR3: CAGGRSGGYTF. For the CDR3, the DNA is TGTGCCGGCGGGCGAAGCGGTGGCTACACCTTC.

This clonotype came up a few times. V gene TRBV5-1 combines with J gene TRBJ2-7, with D perhaps TRBD2 (6 bases). This CDR3 has 13 residues. Trimming stripped 4 bases from V and 7 bases from J, with 15 bases between. Per germline, CDR1 SGHRS and CDR2 YFSETQ. CDR3 in amino acids: CASSPTGREEQYF. CDR3 nucleotides: TGCGCCAGCAGCCCCACGGGGCGGGAAGAGCAGTACTTC.

This clonotype was seen a few times. The V and J genes are TRBV27 and TRBJ2-1; D tentatively reads TRBD1 or TRBD2 (5 bases each). V shed 5 bases and J shed 3 bases, with 11 bases lying between them. There are 14 residues in the CDR3. The V gene's germline CDR1 is MNHEY and CDR2 SMNVEV (reference sequence). CDR3 DNA: TGTGCCAGCAGTCGGGACCCCCTCTACAATGAGCAGTTCTTC. It codes for CASSRDPLYNEQFF.

The chain carries TRBV11-3 and TRBJ2-1, with 9 bases fitting TRBD2. The CDR3 consists of 14 residues. V lost 6 bases, J lost 8 bases, and 8 bases stayed unmatched. Looked up from germline, CDR1 is SGHNT and CDR2 is YENEEA. CDR3 nucleotides: TGTGCCAGCAGTAAGGGACTAGCTCGCGATGAGCAGTTCTTC. Translated: CASSKGLARDEQFF.

The chain links TRBV9 to TRBJ1-2; D is possibly TRBD1 (5 bases). This CDR3 is built from 16 residues. Trimming shortened V by 2 bases and J by 2 bases, and 16 bases separated the two germline ends. The germline gives CDR1 SGDLS, CDR2 YYNGEE. The CDR3 DNA reads TGTGCCAGCAGCGTCCCGAGGGTAGGGGACAACTATGGCTACACCTTC. Translation: CASSVPRVGDNYGYTF.

This clonotype was observed a handful of times. The chain recombines TRBV25-1 with TRBJ1-2; the D gene is possibly TRBD1 (5 bases). With 3 bases removed from V and 3 bases from J, the gap between germline ends came to 20 bases. The CDR3 covers 17 residues. Germline V gene lookup returns CDR1 MGHDK and CDR2 SYGVNS. The CDR3 region has the DNA TGTGCCAGCAGTGAGTGGGGGGAAGCCGGCCCCTACTATGGCTACACCTTC. Translated, it gives CASSEWGEAGPYYGYTF.

This clonotype was found a few times. The genes are TRBV7-9 and TRBJ2-7; D is unclear. Germline V CDR1 and CDR2: SEHNR, FQNEAQ (reference sequence). With 2 bases removed from V and 0 bases from J, the gap between germline ends came to 8 bases. This CDR3 has 14 residues. CDR3 loop: CASSLHSNSYEQYF. The CDR3 region has the DNA TGTGCCAGCAGCTTACATTCGAACTCCTACGAGCAGTACTTC. Full variable domain (missing parts from reference TRBV7-9 and TRBJ2-7): DTGVSQNPRHKITKRGQNVTFRCDPISEHNRLYWYRQTLGQGPEFLTYFQNEAQLEKSRLLSDRFSAERPKGSFSTLEIQRTEQGDSAMYLCASSLHSNSYEQYFGPGTRLTVT.

This clonotype was counted only a few times. The rearrangement joins TRBV27 to TRBJ2-7; possible D gene TRBD1, 5 bases. Trimming shortened V by 5 bases and J by 3 bases, and 17 bases separated the two germline ends. This CDR3 is built from 15 residues. Looked up from germline, CDR1 is MNHEY and CDR2 is SMNVEV (reference sequence). CDR3 coding DNA: TGTGCCAGCAGTCCACCAGGGAAGGCCTTCTACGAGCAGTACTTC. Residues: CASSPPGKAFYEQYF.

This clonotype has more than one count but fewer than ten. The V and J genes are TRBV10-3 and TRBJ2-1; D gene ambiguous. The CDR3 is made up of 11 amino acids. CDR1 and CDR2 from the germline V gene are ENHRY and SYGVKD. Between the trimmed V and J ends, which lost 10 bases and 8 bases, there was a span of 12 bases. In nucleotides, the CDR3 is TGTGCCACCCGAAGGTTGGATGAGCAGTTCTTC. As protein: CATRRLDEQFF.

The chain combines TRBV12-3 or TRBV12-4 with TRBJ2-5; D call uncertain. The CDR3 is 12 amino acids. V shed 3 bases and J shed 6 bases, with 8 bases lying between them. The CDR3 nucleotides are TGTGCCAGCAGTTTCCTAAAGCAGACCCAGTACTTC. It codes for CASSFLKQTQYF.

This clonotype was detected many times. The gene calls are TRBV20-1 and TRBJ1-2; D ambiguous. V was trimmed by 3 bases and J by 2 bases, leaving 10 bases between them. CDR1 and CDR2 (germline): DFQATT, SNEGSKA (reference sequence). This CDR3 is 13 amino acids long. Here the CDR3 reads CSARGKTNYGYTF. The DNA for the CDR3 is TGCAGTGCTAGGGGAAAGACAAACTATGGCTACACCTTC.

J is TRBJ2-4 and V is TRBV27, with a weak D call TRBD2 (7 bases). The CDR3 runs 14 residues. Germline-derived CDR1 and CDR2 are MNHEY and SMNVEV (reference sequence). Trimming left V 7 bases short and J 6 bases short, with 16 bases between. CDR3 protein: CASNVSRGGNIQYF. CDR3 nucleotide sequence: TGTGCCAGCAATGTATCGAGGGGGGGAAACATTCAGTACTTC.

This chain's CDR3 is CASREGFQETQYF. The DNA of the CDR3 is TGTGCCAGCAGGGAGGGCTTCCAAGAGACCCAGTACTTC. The chain combines TRBV28 with TRBJ2-5, with D tentatively TRBD2 (6 bases). Per germline, CDR1 MDHEN and CDR2 SYDVKM. Trimming left V 6 bases short and J 1 base short, with 9 bases between. The CDR3 extends over 13 amino acids.

The CDR3 loop is CASSYSMGVSEQFF. CDR3 sequence (DNA): TGTGCCAGCAGTTACTCGATGGGCGTAAGTGAGCAGTTCTTC. V usage is TRBV6-6 and J usage is TRBJ2-1, with no clear D. This CDR3 contains 14 residues. CDR1 is MNHNY, CDR2 SVGAGI, per germline (reference sequence). Trimming removed 0 bases at V and 9 bases at J, with 12 bases between.

This clonotype appeared once. In nucleotides, the CDR3 is TGTGCCAGCAGCCCACAGGGGGAATCGGGTGGCTACACCTTC. The encoded protein is CASSPQGESGGYTF. The genes are TRBV5-6 and TRBJ1-2; TRBD1 matches at 8 bases. The ends lost 4 bases at V and 7 bases at J; junction bases unmatched: 9. CDR3 length: 14 residues. Germline V lookup: CDR1 SGHDT, CDR2 YYEEEE. Filled out from reference TRBV5-6 and TRBJ1-2, the complete variable domain reads DAGVTQSPTHLIKTRGQQVTLRCSPKSGHDTVSWYQQALGQGPQFIFQYYEEEERQRGNFPDRFSGHQFPNYSSELNVNALLLGDSALYLCASSPQGESGGYTFGSGTRLTVV.

The table lists this clonotype with a few counts. The gene calls are TRBV18 and TRBJ2-3; the match to TRBD1 covers 10 bases. With V trimmed by 4 bases and J by 8 bases, 6 bases remained unmatched. The CDR3 runs 14 residues. Germline CDR1 is KGHSH and CDR2 is LQKENI. The chain's CDR3 is CASSQKTGGSTQYF. Here the CDR3 DNA reads TGTGCCAGCTCACAAAAGACAGGGGGCAGTACGCAGTATTTT.

J is TRBJ2-5 and V is TRBV6-4, with 10 bases identical to TRBD2. The germline gives CDR1 MRHNA, CDR2 SNTAGT. With 3 bases clipped from V and 0 bases from J, the junction kept 1 base outside the gene matches. The CDR3 length is 15 residues. CDR3 nucleotide sequence: TGTGCCAGCAGTGAACTAGCGGGAAACCAAGAGACCCAGTACTTC. This gives the protein CASSELAGNQETQYF.

The table lists this clonotype with a count of one. This rearrangement joins TRBV3-1 to TRBJ2-5; 11 nucleotides match TRBD1. Trimming took 4 bases from V and 11 from J; bases not matched to a gene: 12. Germline V gene sequence: CDR1 LGHDT, CDR2 YNNKEL (reference sequence). The CDR3 has 15 amino acids. In DNA, the CDR3 is TGTGCCAGCAGCCTCCGGGACAGGGGGGCGGGGGAGCAGTACTTC. It yields the protein CASSLRDRGAGEQYF.

J is TRBJ1-1 and V is TRBV20-1; TRBD1 agrees at 7 bases. There are 13 residues in the CDR3. From germline, CDR1 is DFQATT and CDR2 SNEGSKA (reference sequence). V lost 6 bases and J lost 2; bases outside the gene matches: 6. Here the CDR3 reads CSASGGGNTEAFF. The CDR3 nucleotides are TGCAGTGCCTCAGGAGGGGGCAACACTGAAGCTTTCTTT.

This clonotype was detected a few times. The chain combines TRBV12-3 or TRBV12-4 with TRBJ2-1; tentative D call: TRBD1 (6 bases). This CDR3 is built from 13 residues. The V end was cut by 6 bases, the J end by 7 bases, with 13 bases between. The CDR3 protein is CASSPDSSNEQFF. DNA for the CDR3: TGTGCCAGCAGCCCGGACAGCTCAAATGAGCAGTTCTTC.

The V gene is TRBV27, the J gene TRBJ2-6, with 7 bases matching TRBD1. The CDR3 totals 17 residues. Losses at the gene ends were 4 bases for V and 0 bases for J; bases not matched to a gene: 6. CDR1 and CDR2 (germline): MNHEY, SMNVEV (reference sequence). The CDR3 here is CASSSGQVYSGANVLTF. CDR3 in DNA: TGTGCCAGCAGTTCCGGACAGGTCTACTCTGGGGCCAACGTCCTGACTTTC.

This clonotype occurred a few times. The J gene is TRBJ2-1, the V gene TRBV29-1; 13 bases fit TRBD2. CDR3 length equals 16 residues. With 2 bases clipped from V and 5 bases from J, the junction kept 6 bases outside the gene matches. The germline V gene has CDR1 SQVTM and CDR2 ANQGSEA. In DNA, the CDR3 is TGCAGCGTTGAACCATTGACTAGCGGGAGGAACAATGAGCAGTTCTTC. Translation gives CSVEPLTSGRNNEQFF.

This clonotype has more than one count but fewer than ten. The CDR3 is CASSQAVPSLSTDTQYF. Written as DNA, the CDR3 is TGCGCCAGCAGCCAAGCTGTCCCGAGCCTTAGCACAGATACGCAGTATTTT. V gene TRBV4-1 combines with J gene TRBJ2-3; D not resolved. The CDR3 spans 17 residues. V lost 1 base to trimming and J lost 0 bases, with 14 bases between them. The germline V gene has CDR1 MGHRA and CDR2 YSYEKL.

A few counts support this clonotype. V and J are TRBV11-2 and TRBJ2-1; 9 bases are a match to TRBD1. J was trimmed by 0 bases and V by 6 bases; bases with no gene match: 6. Germline lookup yields CDR1 SGHAT and CDR2 FQNNGV. The CDR3 covers 16 residues. The CDR3, as DNA: TGTGCCAGCAGACAATCGGGACAGGGCTCCTACAATGAGCAGTTCTTC. Translating gives CASRQSGQGSYNEQFF.